The 2 T cell receptor beta chains presented below share a single source sample, sequenced in a study of T-cell reconstitution after alpha-beta-depleted transplantation in children. Unique molecular identifiers were used to barcode this TCRbeta library. In TCRdb, the PCR reads were re-called with MiXCR into one record per CDR3 protein. In the table there are some 500,000 distinct CDR3 sequences, approximately 16% of which are singletons. The sequencing used PBMCs from the stem cell graft donor, collected from the stem cell graft. Receptor source: a human donor who donated a stem cell graft to a child with acute lymphoblastic leukemia.

The chain employs TRBV5-1 and TRBJ2-1; 9 positions agree with TRBD2. CDR3 size: 15 residues. V was pared by 4 bases and J by 10 bases, with 12 bases of the junction left unmatched. From germline, CDR1 is SGHRS and CDR2 YFSETQ. CDR3 DNA sequence: TGCGCCAGCAGCGGCCTAGCGGGAAGAGGAAAAGAGCAGTTCTTC. Translating it yields CASSGLAGRGKEQFF.

This chain uses TRBV29-1 with TRBJ1-4; D might be TRBD1 (5 bases). The CDR3 has 14 amino acids. The V end was cut by 4 bases, the J end by 3 bases, with 12 bases between. Germline loops: CDR1 SQVTM, CDR2 ANQGSEA. The chain's CDR3 is CSVVVRGPNEKLFF. The CDR3, as DNA: TGCAGCGTTGTTGTTAGGGGTCCTAATGAAAAACTGTTTTTT.